Sequencing of this T cell receptor (beta chain) was carried out in a study of blood T cell repertoires in COVID-19. The CDR3 covers 14 residues. V was pared by 5 bases and J by 4 bases, with 11 bases between. Germline V CDR1 and CDR2: SEHNR, FQNEAQ (reference sequence). This table comes from immunoSEQ multiplex PCR, and its TCRdb copy is limited to in-frame clones, with some not included. This sample yields 100,000 to 150,000 clones, of which roughly three quarters are seen a single time; 1.9% belongs to the top ten. The specimen was peripheral blood. The TCR comes from a woman aged 70-85 years with acute or convalescent COVID-19. The chain employs TRBV7-9 and TRBJ1-4, with a possible D match to TRBD1 (6 bases). The chain's CDR3 is CASSMGHVNEKLFF. The CDR3 DNA reads as TGTGCCAGCAGCATGGGACACGTTAATGAAAAACTGTTTTTT.